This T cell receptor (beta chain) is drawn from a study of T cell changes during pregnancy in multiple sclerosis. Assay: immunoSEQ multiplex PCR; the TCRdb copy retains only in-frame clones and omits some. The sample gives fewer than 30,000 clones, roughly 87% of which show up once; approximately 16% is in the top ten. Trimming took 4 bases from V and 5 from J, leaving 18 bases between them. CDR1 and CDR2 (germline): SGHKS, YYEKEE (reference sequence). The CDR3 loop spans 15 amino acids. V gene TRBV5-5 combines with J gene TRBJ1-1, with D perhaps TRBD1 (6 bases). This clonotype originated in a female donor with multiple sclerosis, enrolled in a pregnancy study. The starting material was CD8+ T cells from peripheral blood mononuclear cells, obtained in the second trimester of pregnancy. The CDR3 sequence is CASSPEGGGRTEAFF. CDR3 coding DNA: TGTGCCAGCAGCCCGGAGGGGGGGGGACGGACTGAAGCTTTCTTT.